One sample yielded the 22 T cell receptor beta chains listed below, sequenced in a study of shared clonotypes between healthy human individuals. TCRdb's copy holds only in-frame clones and misses some; the assay was immunoSEQ multiplex PCR. The sample contains about 680,000 clones, around 72% of which appear only once. The sequencing sample was made of memory CD4+ T cells sorted from blood. Described subset: CD45RA-negative fraction. These receptors all come from a woman aged 25 to 45 in good health.

CDR3 in DNA: TGTGCCAGTAGTACCTCCCCCGGAGAGACCCAGTACTTC. Protein product: CASSTSPGETQYF. The chain joins TRBV19 to TRBJ2-5; D unclear. The CDR3 totals 13 residues. V was pared by 4 bases and J by 4 bases, with 10 bases between. The germline CDR1 and CDR2 sequences are LNHDA and SQIVND (reference sequence). Filled out from reference TRBV19 and TRBJ2-5, the complete variable domain reads DGGITQSPKYLFRKEGQNVTLSCEQNLNHDAMYWYRQDPGQGLRLIYYSQIVNDFQKGDIAEGYSVSREKKESFPLTVTSAQKNPTAFYLCASSTSPGETQYFGPGTRLLVL.

The CDR3 spells CASKTGGHGQPQHF. Here the CDR3 DNA reads TGTGCCAGCAAGACAGGGGGCCATGGACAGCCCCAGCATTTT. The J gene is TRBJ1-5, the V gene TRBV28; 10 bases are shared with TRBD1. The J segment lost 7 bases and the V segment lost 7 bases, leaving 7 bases of the junction unmatched. This CDR3 is 14 amino acids long. Germline V gene data show CDR1 as MDHEN and CDR2 as SYDVKM.

As regards this clone: This sample includes further DNA sequences coding for the same CDR3. This chain joins TRBV9 and TRBJ2-7, with D maybe TRBD2 (6 bases). The V end lost 0 bases, the J end lost 6 bases, and 10 bases lay between the germline ends. The CDR3 runs to 13 residues. Germline V gene sequence: CDR1 SGDLS, CDR2 YYNGEE. The CDR3 coding sequence is TGTGCCAGCAGCGTAGCATCCGGGGGCGAGCAGTACTTC. Translating it yields CASSVASGGEQYF.

The chain joins TRBV5-1 to TRBJ2-2, with D maybe TRBD2 (5 bases). V was trimmed by 7 bases and J by 4 bases, leaving 8 bases between them. This CDR3 has 12 residues. CDR1 is SGHRS, CDR2 YFSETQ, per germline. The CDR3 sequence is CASGSPTGELFF. In DNA form, the CDR3 reads TGCGCCAGCGGGAGTCCCACCGGGGAGCTGTTTTTT.

The chain employs TRBV2 and TRBJ1-5, with no clear D. In germline, CDR1 is SNHLY, CDR2 FYNNEI. The CDR3 totals 13 residues. V lost 8 bases to trimming and J lost 2 bases, with 10 bases between them. As DNA, the CDR3 is TGTGCCAGCGCGGAGAGGGGCAATCAGCCCCAGCATTTT. Amino acids: CASAERGNQPQHF.

This clone was seen only a few times. This sequence joins TRBV19 and TRBJ2-1; 9 bases line up with TRBD2. In germline, CDR1 is LNHDA, CDR2 SQIVND (reference sequence). The length of the CDR3 is 17 residues. J was trimmed by 2 bases and V by 4 bases; bases with no gene match: 9. Here the CDR3 DNA reads TGTGCCAGTAGTACACTGGGTAGCGGGGGACCCTACAATGAGCAGTTCTTC. Translation: CASSTLGSGGPYNEQFF.

The V and J genes are TRBV2 and TRBJ2-7; D possibly corresponds to TRBD2 (5 bases). The CDR3 is 13 residues long. CDR1 is SNHLY and CDR2 is FYNNEI in the germline V gene. V dropped 2 bases and J dropped 6 bases, with 11 bases sitting between them. In DNA form, the CDR3 reads TGTGCCAGCAGTGAAATGACTATATCCGAGCAGTACTTC. Protein: CASSEMTISEQYF.

This chain connects TRBV27 to TRBJ2-7; D is unclear. The CDR3 loop spans 15 amino acids. The germline V gene has CDR1 MNHEY and CDR2 SMNVEV (reference sequence). Deletions cut 4 bases from V and 2 bases from J, with 15 bases between. The CDR3 sequence is CASSSPVLPPYEQYF. The CDR3 region has the DNA TGTGCCAGCAGTTCCCCGGTCCTACCCCCCTACGAGCAGTACTTC.

The genes are TRBV7-2 and TRBJ2-7; TRBD2 agrees at 8 bases. This CDR3 spans 14 amino acids. CDR1 and CDR2 from the germline V gene are SGHTA and FQGNSA. Unmatched junction bases numbered 6, after V lost 5 bases and J lost 3 bases. The DNA of the CDR3 is TGTGCCAGCAGCCCCGTAGCGGGAAGCTACGAGCAGTACTTC. It codes for CASSPVAGSYEQYF.

The chain couples TRBV6-6 to TRBJ2-7, with 7 positions matching TRBD2. V shed 7 bases, J shed 4 bases, and the junction held 7 bases outside the gene matches. This CDR3 is built from 13 residues. Germline V lookup: CDR1 MNHNY, CDR2 SVGAGI (reference sequence). In DNA form, the CDR3 reads TGTGCCAGCACCCGGGGGGATTCTTACGAGCAGTACTTC. Protein sequence: CASTRGDSYEQYF.

V gene TRBV18 combines with J gene TRBJ2-1, with 10 nucleotides matching TRBD2. The CDR3 totals 16 residues. V trimming: 2 bases; J trimming: 3 bases; junction bases outside the gene matches: 4. Looked up from germline, CDR1 is KGHSH and CDR2 is LQKENI. The CDR3 DNA reads TGTGCCAGCTCACCATCCGGGACTAGCGACTACAATGAGCAGTTCTTC. This encodes CASSPSGTSDYNEQFF.

This clone was seen only once. The chain has TRBV7-2 and TRBJ2-1; no reliable D call. Germline V gives CDR1 SGHTA, CDR2 FQGNSA. With 5 bases removed from V and 0 bases from J, the gap between germline ends came to 11 bases. The CDR3 extends over 15 amino acids. The chain's CDR3 is CASSQDWGSYNEQFF. CDR3 bases: TGTGCCAGCAGCCAAGACTGGGGCTCCTACAATGAGCAGTTCTTC.

This clone occurred a few times. The chain is built from TRBV2 and TRBJ2-5; 8 bases map to TRBD2. Trimming cost V 6 bases and J 5 bases; bases outside gene matches: 8. The CDR3 has 14 amino acids. Germline V gives CDR1 SNHLY, CDR2 FYNNEI. The CDR3 sequence is CASSQLRGVETQYF. The CDR3 nucleotides are TGTGCCAGCAGCCAATTGCGGGGGGTCGAGACCCAGTACTTC.

This clone is a singleton in its sample. CDR3 DNA sequence: TGTGCCAGCAGTGAACTTCGCGGGAGCTTTCGAGTGCAGTTCTTC. It codes for CASSELRGSFRVQFF. The genes are TRBV2 and TRBJ2-1, with 7 positions matching TRBD2. J lost 12 bases, V lost 2 bases, and 13 bases had no gene match. Per the germline V gene, CDR1 is SNHLY and CDR2 is FYNNEI. The CDR3 has 15 residues.

The chain couples TRBV7-7 to TRBJ2-2; perhaps TRBD2 as D (6 bases). Trimming removed 5 bases from V and 7 bases from J, with 17 bases in between. Germline V gene data show CDR1 as SSHAT and CDR2 as FNYEAQ (reference sequence). The CDR3 consists of 15 residues. CDR3 coding DNA: TGTGCCAGCAGCCAATCCGGGACTCTGGACGGGGAGCTGTTTTTT. It yields the protein CASSQSGTLDGELFF.

This clone was counted a single time. CDR3 region: CASSQVWGPYQPQHF. The CDR3 nucleotides read TGTGCCAGCAGCCAGGTTTGGGGTCCGTATCAGCCCCAGCATTTT. J is TRBJ1-5 and V is TRBV7-8; unclear D gene. V was clipped by 5 bases and J by 5 bases, with 16 bases between them. This CDR3 region has 15 residues. Germline V lookup: CDR1 SGHVS, CDR2 FQNEAQ.

The V gene is TRBV2, the J gene TRBJ2-4; a weak D match, TRBD1 (5 bases). Germline values: CDR1 SNHLY, CDR2 FYNNEI. The CDR3 totals 12 residues. Trimming removed 5 bases from V and 7 bases from J, with 9 bases in between. For the CDR3, the DNA is TGTGCCAGCAGTCTCAGGGCGAACATTCAGTACTTC. Its protein is CASSLRANIQYF.

The genes are TRBV18 and TRBJ1-1, with 10 positions matching TRBD1. J lost 3 bases, V lost 6 bases, and 16 bases had no gene match. The CDR3 sequence is 18 residues long. Per the germline V gene, CDR1 is KGHSH and CDR2 is LQKENI. The CDR3 DNA is TGTGCCAGCTCCCCTTCCTGGGACAGGGGTTTGGGGGACACTGAAGCTTTCTTT. Translating it yields CASSPSWDRGLGDTEAFF.

The chain uses TRBV5-8 and TRBJ2-1; D is ambiguous. Germline lookup yields CDR1 SGHTS and CDR2 YDEGEE. This CDR3 comprises 13 residues. V lost 0 bases and J lost 7, with 8 bases in between. The CDR3 DNA reads TGTGCCAGCAGCTTGGGCTCCCGAAATGAGCAGTTCTTC. This sequence encodes CASSLGSRNEQFF.

The chain links TRBV6-1 to TRBJ1-2; D not certain. The ends were cut back, 7 bases at V and 7 bases at J, with 22 bases in the middle. Germline V gives CDR1 MNHNS, CDR2 SASEGT. The CDR3 spans 15 residues. The CDR3 here is CASNLGLLTAFGYTF. The CDR3 DNA reads as TGTGCCAGCAATCTCGGACTCCTTACCGCCTTTGGCTACACCTTC.

The CDR3 spells CASRTASGRPHEQYF. CDR3 nucleotides: TGTGCCAGCAGGACCGCTAGCGGGAGGCCCCACGAGCAGTACTTC. The chain employs TRBV6-5 and TRBJ2-7, with 11 bases fitting TRBD2. V dropped 6 bases and J dropped 5; count of bases not matched to a gene: 9. CDR3 length equals 15 residues. Germline V lookup: CDR1 MNHEY, CDR2 SVGAGI.

V and J are TRBV28 and TRBJ1-2; D ambiguous. CDR1 is MDHEN, CDR2 SYDVKM, per germline. The length of the CDR3 is 13 residues. V was cut by 6 bases and J by 4 bases, with 12 bases left in between. CDR3 region: CASRPGPVYGYTF. The CDR3 bases are TGTGCCAGCAGACCTGGGCCCGTCTATGGCTACACCTTC.